The entry that follows covers one TCR beta chain sequence. Its antigen is undetermined. The data belong to a study of cytomegalovirus exposure and HLA in healthy donors. Findings and caveats of the study: In vitro, a few CMV-associated chains proved specific for CMV antigens.

The repertoire was sequenced with immunoSEQ multiplex PCR; TCRdb's copy has only in-frame clones and lacks some. Found here are some 140,000 clones, approximately 87% of them singletons; the top ten hold nearly 3%. Germline V gene data show CDR1 as KGHSH and CDR2 as LQKENI. With 2 bases removed from V and 0 bases from J, the gap between germline ends came to 8 bases. The CDR3 is made up of 16 amino acids. The V call is TRBV18, the J call TRBJ1-6, with D possibly matching TRBD1 (5 bases). Input material: PBMCs. The receptor was derived from a man aged 18 to 29 in good health and CMV-seronegative. The CDR3: CASSPLGVSYNSPLHF. In DNA form, the CDR3 reads TGTGCCAGCTCACCATTAGGGGTCTCCTATAATTCACCCCTCCACTTT.